This TCR beta chain was sequenced in a study of T cell responses to AZD1222 COVID-19 vaccine. Points from the study as a whole: Targets within unmutated variant regions were reportedly found for nearly half of spike-specific TCRs. Compared with day 0, the breadth and depth of the Spike-specific TCR repertoire rose significantly after two doses of AZD1222.

The table lists this clone with a count of one. What it recognizes is unknown. Looked up from germline, CDR1 is SNHLY and CDR2 is FYNNEI. The CDR3 runs 13 residues. Trimming cost V 0 bases and J 15 bases, with 15 bases left between them. Only in-frame clones appear in the TCRdb table, and some are missing; sequencing was by immunoSEQ multiplex PCR. Of about 110,000 clones in the sample, about 92% were seen once. The genes are TRBV2 and TRBJ1-5, with D uncertain. The clonotype was recovered from an adult who received the AZD1222 COVID-19 vaccine. The sample in question was peripheral blood, obtained 28 days after the second AZD1222 dose. For the CDR3, the DNA is TGTGCCAGCAGTGAAGCGCGGGGAGGTGCAAGGCATTTT. Translation: CASSEARGGARHF.